What follows are 22 T cell receptor beta chains derived from one specimen sequenced in a study of blood T cell dynamics during melanoma immunotherapy. Using immunoSEQ multiplex PCR, the repertoire was profiled, and TCRdb retains in-frame clones only, with some absent. The sample lists 4,900 or so clones; almost 90% were seen once. Time point given: week 3, after first cycle of checkpoint inhibitor. Here the sequenced sample was blood, taken from a patient treated with checkpoint blockade. These receptor sequences come from a human donor with melanoma.

The V and J genes are TRBV25-1 and TRBJ2-5, with D possibly being TRBD1 or TRBD2 (5 bases each). Trimming stripped 1 base from V and 5 bases from J, with 11 bases between. Per the germline V gene, CDR1 is MGHDK and CDR2 is SYGVNS. The CDR3 extends over 14 amino acids. CDR3 region: CASSELPGTETQYF. The CDR3 nucleotides read TGTGCCAGCAGTGAATTGCCAGGGACGGAGACCCAGTACTTC.

This chain links TRBV6-6 with TRBJ1-1; 7 nucleotides align to TRBD1. V was pared by 6 bases and J by 4 bases, with 5 bases of the junction left unmatched. The CDR3 extends over 13 amino acids. The germline CDR1 and CDR2 sequences are MNHNY and SVGAGI (reference sequence). The CDR3 region has the DNA TGTGCCAGCAGCCGGGACAGTGGCACTGAAGCTTTCTTT. Its translation: CASSRDSGTEAFF.

The chain recombines TRBV19 with TRBJ1-1; a weak D match, TRBD1 (6 bases). The CDR3 totals 16 residues. The V gene lost 7 bases and the J gene lost 1 base, with 19 bases spanning the gap. Per germline, CDR1 LNHDA and CDR2 SQIVND (reference sequence). The CDR3 nucleotides read TGTGCCAGTAACCATCCCCTGACAGGAAGGAACACTGAAGCTTTCTTT. Protein product: CASNHPLTGRNTEAFF.

This chain joins TRBV5-1 and TRBJ2-2; the D is unclear. From germline, CDR1 is SGHRS and CDR2 YFSETQ. The germline V and J ends were trimmed by 1 base and 4 bases, with 8 bases remaining between them. There are 14 residues in the CDR3. The CDR3 DNA sequence: TGCGCCAGCAGCTTGCCCAGCACCACCGGGGAGCTGTTTTTT. This sequence encodes CASSLPSTTGELFF.

A few counts support this clone. The CDR3 sequence: CASSLGAGVGKETQYF. The CDR3 DNA follows: TGTGCCAGCAGCTTAGGAGCGGGAGTGGGAAAGGAGACCCAGTACTTC. This chain connects TRBV11-2 to TRBJ2-5; 8 bases are a match to TRBD2. Per the germline V gene, CDR1 is SGHAT and CDR2 is FQNNGV. This CDR3 contains 16 residues. The V gene end was trimmed by 1 base and the J gene end by 5 bases; junction bases not matched to a gene: 9.

This clone was found once. The rearrangement links TRBV2 to TRBJ2-2, with unresolved D. CDR1 and CDR2 from the germline V gene are SNHLY and FYNNEI. The CDR3 covers 11 residues. V was shortened by 3 bases and J by 5 bases, with 1 base between the two germline ends. CDR3 residues: CASSETGELFF. The CDR3, as DNA: TGTGCCAGCAGTGAGACCGGGGAGCTGTTTTTT. Combining the CDR3 with reference TRBV2 and TRBJ2-2 gives the whole variable domain EPEVTQTPSHQVTQMGQEVILRCVPISNHLYFYWYRQILGQKVEFLVSFYNNEISEKSEIFDDQFSVERPDGSNFTLKIRSTKLEDSAMYFCASSETGELFFGEGSRLTVL.

The V gene is TRBV15, the J gene TRBJ1-1; D not resolved. The CDR3 totals 12 residues. V lost 3 bases and J 11 bases, leaving 13 bases between the germline ends. Germline CDR1 and CDR2: LNHNV and YYDKDF (reference sequence). The DNA for the CDR3 is TGTGCCACCAGCAGGTCCCACGTTGGCGCTTTCTTT. It specifies CATSRSHVGAFF.

This chain's CDR3 is CASSQDRGGAYEQYF. The CDR3 nucleotides are TGTGCCAGCAGCCAAGACCGGGGGGGAGCTTACGAGCAGTACTTC. The rearrangement links TRBV14 to TRBJ2-7, with TRBD2 matching 8 bases. The CDR3 is made up of 15 amino acids. V shed 0 bases, J shed 4 bases, and the junction held 5 bases outside the gene matches. Germline-derived CDR1 and CDR2 are SGHDN and FVKESK.

The rearrangement joins TRBV25-1 to TRBJ1-2, with TRBD1 identical over 8 bases. Per the germline V gene, CDR1 is MGHDK and CDR2 is SYGVNS. V was clipped by 4 bases and J by 6 bases; unmatched bases: 10. The CDR3 length is 15 residues. For the CDR3, the DNA is TGTGCCAGCAGTGTGACAGGGGCCGCCGTTCATGGCTACACCTTC. Encoded protein: CASSVTGAAVHGYTF.

The count of this clone is one. V usage is TRBV2 and J usage is TRBJ2-5; 8 nucleotides agree with TRBD2. The germline gives CDR1 SNHLY, CDR2 FYNNEI. The CDR3 totals 16 residues. With 3 bases clipped from V and 7 bases from J, the junction kept 13 bases outside the gene matches. CDR3 nucleotides: TGTGCCAGCAGTGATTCGTCGGGGGGGTTACTAGGGACCCAGTACTTC. The encoded protein is CASSDSSGGLLGTQYF.

The chain carries TRBV19 and TRBJ2-1; D remains ambiguous. Trimming removed 2 bases from V and 5 bases from J, with 10 bases in between. Germline assignment: CDR1 LNHDA and CDR2 SQIVND (reference sequence). The CDR3 has 14 residues. This CDR3 reads CASSISTENNEQFF. The DNA for the CDR3 is TGTGCCAGTAGTATATCAACTGAAAACAATGAGCAGTTCTTC.

This chain joins TRBV4-3 and TRBJ1-5; D is unclear. Trimming shortened V by 0 bases and J by 7 bases, and 7 bases separated the two germline ends. The germline V gene encodes CDR1 LGHNA and CDR2 YSLEER. The CDR3 spans 13 residues. As DNA, the CDR3 is TGCGCCAGCAGCCAAGAACTGGGACAGCCCCAGCATTTT. Its protein product is CASSQELGQPQHF.

This chain links TRBV5-4 with TRBJ2-7; 15 bases are shared with TRBD2. Germline values: CDR1 SGHNT, CDR2 YYREEE (reference sequence). Losses at the gene ends were 6 bases for V and 7 bases for J; bases not matched to a gene: 5. The CDR3 loop spans 14 amino acids. CDR3 in DNA: TGTGCCAGCATGTCCGGGACTAGCGGGAGGGAGCAGTACTTC. This encodes CASMSGTSGREQYF.

V is TRBV27 and J is TRBJ1-1, with TRBD1 matching 7 bases. The V gene end was trimmed by 3 bases and the J gene end by 7 bases; junction bases not matched to a gene: 14. Germline V gives CDR1 MNHEY, CDR2 SMNVEV (reference sequence). This CDR3 has 16 amino acids. The CDR3 loop reads CASSLRTGPGYYEAFF. CDR3 DNA: TGTGCCAGCAGTTTGCGGACAGGTCCGGGTTATTATGAAGCTTTCTTT.

The V and J genes are TRBV5-8 and TRBJ2-2, with TRBD1 matching 9 bases. The CDR3 is made up of 15 amino acids. The trim removed 4 bases at V and 7 bases at J, leaving 8 bases unmatched. CDR1 SGHTS and CDR2 YDEGEE come from the germline V gene. The CDR3 DNA sequence: TGTGCCAGCAGCGCCGGGACAGGGCATGACGGGGAGCTGTTTTTT. It codes for CASSAGTGHDGELFF.

V gene TRBV9 combines with J gene TRBJ2-7; no reliable D call. V lost 0 bases and J 6 bases, leaving 16 bases between the germline ends. This CDR3 is 15 amino acids long. Germline loops: CDR1 SGDLS, CDR2 YYNGEE. The CDR3 nucleotides are TGTGCCAGCAGCGTAGACGGAGTCAACGTAGTCGAGCAGTACTTC. Its protein product is CASSVDGVNVVEQYF.

This rearrangement joins TRBV5-4 to TRBJ1-4; the match to TRBD1 covers 7 bases. This CDR3 spans 16 amino acids. From germline, CDR1 is SGHNT and CDR2 YYREEE (reference sequence). J lost 5 bases, V lost 4 bases, and 11 bases had no gene match. As DNA, the CDR3 is TGTGCCAGCAGCCTGACAGGGCGGGGGGGGAATGAAAAACTGTTTTTT. Its protein product is CASSLTGRGGNEKLFF.

The gene calls are TRBV7-6 and TRBJ2-5, with D unresolved. V dropped 5 bases and J dropped 5 bases, with 12 bases sitting between them. This CDR3 has 13 residues. CDR1 and CDR2 from the germline V gene are SGHVS and FNYEAQ. CDR3 region: CASSQDGAETQYF. The CDR3 DNA follows: TGTGCCAGCAGCCAAGACGGAGCGGAGACCCAGTACTTC.

This clone has only one observation. The chain has TRBV27 and TRBJ2-6, with D possibly being TRBD1 (6 bases). Germline CDR1 reads MNHEY; CDR2 reads SMNVEV (reference sequence). The CDR3 totals 16 residues. V was cut by 0 bases and J by 3 bases, with 9 bases left in between. CDR3 nucleotide sequence: TGTGCCAGCAGTTTATCGCAGGGGTTTGGGGCCAACGTCCTGACTTTC. It encodes CASSLSQGFGANVLTF.

The genes are TRBV9 and TRBJ2-3; 10 nucleotides match TRBD2. The CDR3 contains 16 residues. Trimming at V came to 0 bases and at J to 8 bases, leaving 9 bases not matched to a gene. Germline V CDR1 and CDR2: SGDLS, YYNGEE. CDR3 amino acids: CASSVELAGRLGTQYF. CDR3 in DNA: TGTGCCAGCAGCGTAGAACTAGCGGGAAGGTTAGGTACGCAGTATTTT. Drawing the rest from reference TRBV9 and TRBJ2-3, the complete variable domain is DSGVTQTPKHLITATGQRVTLRCSPRSGDLSVYWYQQSLDQGLQFLIQYYNGEERAKGNILERFSAQQFPDLHSELNLSSLELGDSALYFCASSVELAGRLGTQYFGPGTRLTVL.

The chain is built from TRBV2 and TRBJ2-5, with 8 bases that match TRBD1. Germline assignment: CDR1 SNHLY and CDR2 FYNNEI. V was clipped by 4 bases and J by 7 bases; unmatched bases: 5. This CDR3 is built from 13 residues. CDR3 coding DNA: TGTGCCAGCAGTGGGACAGGGCAGGGGACCCAGTACTTC. As protein: CASSGTGQGTQYF.

This clone was found once. V gene TRBV5-4 combines with J gene TRBJ1-5; possible D gene TRBD1, 6 bases. This CDR3 has 15 amino acids. Trimming removed 3 bases at V and 6 bases at J, with 16 bases between. CDR1 and CDR2 from the germline V gene are SGHNT and YYREEE (reference sequence). The DNA for the CDR3 is TGTGCCAGCAGCTCGAACAGGGATACGGGTCAGCCCCAGCATTTT. Its protein is CASSSNRDTGQPQHF.